This entry is about one TCR beta chain. This clonotype showed up just a few times. No antigen is known for it. Base qualities are missing; no much larger clone stands one base away. Sequencing relied on an Illumina NovaSeq 6000. TCRalpha and TCRbeta cDNA libraries were constructed by 5'RACE with constant-segment primers, with sample barcodes and unique molecular identifiers being introduced. RNA was extracted from every sample with Trizol reagent. Libraries were amplified in two PCR steps, with a second sample barcode and Illumina TruSeq adapters added in the second step. Sequencing of the libraries was done on an Illumina NovaSeq, producing 2 x 150 bp paired-end reads. On the authors' methods: With migec v1.2.7, reads were demultiplexed and then collapsed into UMI-guided consensus sequences. Using mixcr v2.1.11, UMI consensuses were aligned to TRA and TRB V and J templates and then assembled into clonotypes. A clonotype was counted as expanded or contracted only if both edgeR and NoisET called the change significant, with noise models trained on biological replicates. For edgeR calls, the cutoffs were a false discovery rate-adjusted p below 0.01 and a log2 fold-change threshold of 1. PCA with hierarchical clustering of max-normalized trajectories of the 1000 most abundant clonotypes was used as exploratory dynamics analysis. Separately sequenced CD4+ and CD8+ repertoires were used to assign a CD4 or CD8 phenotype to each responding clone. Using fastp trimming at Q25 and MiXCR clonotype assembly, TCRdb reanalyzed the public sequencing data and kept in-frame beta chains. Merged by CDR3 protein, the rows form single entries marked with the most common genes and DNA. The V and J calls come from TCRdb's annotation, not from the publication. The sample table contains 260,000 or so distinct CDR3 sequences; only one count was recorded for 16% of them. The biggest ten clones account for approximately 20% of the sample.

The sample belongs to a study of T-cell memory formation after mild COVID-19 (dated by TCRdb to the early 2020s). About the investigation overall: TCR sequence clusters from the two donors were largely donor specific. In a couple of donors, T-cell clones that expanded and contracted after mild COVID-19 were followed by sequencing TCRalpha and TCRbeta repertoires longitudinally. Two young, previously healthy adult volunteers, one female and one male, were included in the cohort. The full study reports these points: SARS-CoV-2 specificity was not confirmed for the second-wave clones peaking on day 37. Clones contracting from day 15 to 85 had balanced CD4/CD8 phenotypes, while a second wave expanding from day 15 to 37 was biased towards CD4+. Some responding clones were detected in pre-infection memory, suggesting pre-existing cross-reactive memory T cells joined the SARS-CoV-2 response. Only a couple of mild cases were covered in the study, and larger cohorts including severe cases with pre-infection samples were considered necessary. Contracting CD4+ clones were located mainly in the CM and EM memory subsets, whereas CD8+ clones were found to be enriched in EMRA.

PBMCs were isolated by Ficoll-Paque density gradient centrifugation. From cysteine to phenylalanine, the CDR3 is 14 amino acids long. CDR3 DNA is the only sequence kept; it has 42 bases, read in frame from the first base. CDR1 is given as MNHNY and CDR2 as SVGAGI, both from the germline V gene (reference sequence). The germline V end is reduced by 10 bases and the J end by 3 bases; junction bases left unmatched: 8. The TCR sequence derives from a man younger than 35 who had mild COVID-19 (a few samples of this study predate the infection). The sample titles of this study are shuffled in the database, so cell type and time point are left out; the donor was told from shared clones. This receptor chain uses TRBV6-6 and TRBJ1-1, and 10 junction bases match TRBD1. The specimen was PBMCs or a T cell subset sorted from them (not recorded which). The nucleotide sequence is given as TGTGCCACGCTCGGGGGACAGGGGTACACTGAAGCTTTCTTT. It encodes CATLGGQGYTEAFF.